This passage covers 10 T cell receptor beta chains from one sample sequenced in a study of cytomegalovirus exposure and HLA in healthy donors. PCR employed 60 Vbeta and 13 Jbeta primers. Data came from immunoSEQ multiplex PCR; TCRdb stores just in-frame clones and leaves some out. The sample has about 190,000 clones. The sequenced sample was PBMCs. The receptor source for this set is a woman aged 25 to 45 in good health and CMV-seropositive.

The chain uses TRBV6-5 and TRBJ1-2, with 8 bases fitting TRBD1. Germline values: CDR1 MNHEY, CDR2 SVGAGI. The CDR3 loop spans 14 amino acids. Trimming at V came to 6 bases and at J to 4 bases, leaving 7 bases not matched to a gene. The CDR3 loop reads CASRLQGAGYGYTF. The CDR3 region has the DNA TGTGCCAGCAGACTCCAGGGGGCCGGCTATGGCTACACCTTC.

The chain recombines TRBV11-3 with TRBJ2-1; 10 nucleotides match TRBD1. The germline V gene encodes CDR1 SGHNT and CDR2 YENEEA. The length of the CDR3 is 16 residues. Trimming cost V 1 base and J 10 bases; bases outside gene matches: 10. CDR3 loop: CASSLGRDRGVFEQFF. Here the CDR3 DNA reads TGTGCCAGCAGCTTAGGCCGGGACAGGGGCGTCTTCGAGCAGTTCTTC.

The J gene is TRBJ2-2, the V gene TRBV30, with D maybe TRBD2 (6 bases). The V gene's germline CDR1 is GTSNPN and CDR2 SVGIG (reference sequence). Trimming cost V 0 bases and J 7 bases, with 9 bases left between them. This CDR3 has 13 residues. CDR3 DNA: TGTGCCTGGAGTGTAATGGGGGGCGGGGAGCTGTTTTTT. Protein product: CAWSVMGGGELFF.

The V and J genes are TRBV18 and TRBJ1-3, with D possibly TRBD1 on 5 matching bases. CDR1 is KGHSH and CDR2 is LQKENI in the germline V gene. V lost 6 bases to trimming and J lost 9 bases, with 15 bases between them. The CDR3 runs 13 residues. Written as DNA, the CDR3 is TGTGCCAGCTCGGGACGCGGCGGGGCCACCATATATTTT. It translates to CASSGRGGATIYF.

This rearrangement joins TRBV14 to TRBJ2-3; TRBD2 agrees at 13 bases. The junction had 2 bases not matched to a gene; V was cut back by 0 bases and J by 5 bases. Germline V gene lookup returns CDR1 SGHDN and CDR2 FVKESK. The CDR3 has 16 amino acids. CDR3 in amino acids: CASSQELAGGQDTQYF. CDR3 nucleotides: TGTGCCAGCAGCCAAGAACTAGCGGGGGGGCAAGATACGCAGTATTTT.

The CDR3 here is CASSLPSYEQYF. The CDR3 nucleotides are TGTGCCAGCAGCTTACCTAGCTACGAGCAGTACTTC. This chain links TRBV7-8 with TRBJ2-7; D call uncertain. This CDR3 contains 12 residues. CDR1 SGHVS and CDR2 FQNEAQ come from the germline V gene. Trimming shortened V by 2 bases and J by 3 bases, and 5 bases separated the two germline ends.

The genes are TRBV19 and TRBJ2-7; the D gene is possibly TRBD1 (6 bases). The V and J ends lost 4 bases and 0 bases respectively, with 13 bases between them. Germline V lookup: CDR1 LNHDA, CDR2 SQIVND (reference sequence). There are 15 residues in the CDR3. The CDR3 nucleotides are TGTGCCAGTAGTAGGGACATTATGAGCTCCTACGAGCAGTACTTC. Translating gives CASSRDIMSSYEQYF.

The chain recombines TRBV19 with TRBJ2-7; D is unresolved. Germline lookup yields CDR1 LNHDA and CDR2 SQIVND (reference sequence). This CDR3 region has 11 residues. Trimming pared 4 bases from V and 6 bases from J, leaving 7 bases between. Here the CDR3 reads CASSNYGEQYF. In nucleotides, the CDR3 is TGTGCCAGTAGTAACTATGGCGAGCAGTACTTC.

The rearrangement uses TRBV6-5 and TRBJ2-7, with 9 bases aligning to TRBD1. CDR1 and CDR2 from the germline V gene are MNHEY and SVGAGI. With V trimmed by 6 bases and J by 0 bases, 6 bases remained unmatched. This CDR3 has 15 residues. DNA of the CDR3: TGTGCCAGCAGCCTAGGACAGGGGAGCTCCTACGAGCAGTACTTC. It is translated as CASSLGQGSSYEQYF.

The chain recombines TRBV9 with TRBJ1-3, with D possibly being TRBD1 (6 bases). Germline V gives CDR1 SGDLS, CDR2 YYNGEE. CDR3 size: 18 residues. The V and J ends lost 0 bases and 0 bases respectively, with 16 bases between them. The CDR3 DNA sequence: TGTGCCAGCAGCGTAGCCCCTTCCGACAGGAACTCTGGAAACACCATATATTTT. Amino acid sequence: CASSVAPSDRNSGNTIYF. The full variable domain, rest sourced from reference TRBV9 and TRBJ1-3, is DSGVTQTPKHLITATGQRVTLRCSPRSGDLSVYWYQQSLDQGLQFLIQYYNGEERAKGNILERFSAQQFPDLHSELNLSSLELGDSALYFCASSVAPSDRNSGNTIYFGEGSWLTVV.